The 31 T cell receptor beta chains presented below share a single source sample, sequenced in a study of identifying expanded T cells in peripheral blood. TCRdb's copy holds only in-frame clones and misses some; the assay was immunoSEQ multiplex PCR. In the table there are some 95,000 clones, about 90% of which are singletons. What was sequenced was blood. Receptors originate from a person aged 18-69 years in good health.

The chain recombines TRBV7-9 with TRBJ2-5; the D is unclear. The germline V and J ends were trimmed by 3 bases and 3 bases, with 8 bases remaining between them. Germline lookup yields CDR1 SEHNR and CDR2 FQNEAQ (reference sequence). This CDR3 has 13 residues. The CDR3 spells CASSLIWEETQYF. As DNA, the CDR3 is TGTGCCAGCAGCTTGATATGGGAAGAGACCCAGTACTTC.

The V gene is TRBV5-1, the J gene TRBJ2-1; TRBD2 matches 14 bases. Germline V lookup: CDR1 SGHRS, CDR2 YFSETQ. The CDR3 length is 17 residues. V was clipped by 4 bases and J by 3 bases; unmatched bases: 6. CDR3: CASSAGLAGGFYNEQFF. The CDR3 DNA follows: TGCGCCAGCAGCGCCGGACTAGCGGGGGGATTCTACAATGAGCAGTTCTTC. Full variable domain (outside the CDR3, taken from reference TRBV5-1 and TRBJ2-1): KAGVTQTPRYLIKTRGQQVTLSCSPISGHRSVSWYQQTPGQGLQFLFEYFSETQRNKGNFPGRFSGRQFSNSRSEMNVSTLELGDSALYLCASSAGLAGGFYNEQFFGPGTRLTVL.

The CDR3 protein is CASSAGTDYGYTF. The CDR3 coding sequence is TGTGCCAGCTCAGCCGGGACAGACTATGGCTACACCTTC. The chain carries TRBV18 and TRBJ1-2, with TRBD1 matching 7 bases. Germline V gene data show CDR1 as KGHSH and CDR2 as LQKENI. After removal of 5 bases from V and 3 bases from J, the junction contained 3 bases not matched to a gene. The CDR3 extends over 13 amino acids.

CDR3: CASTPGQLATGANVLTF. The CDR3 DNA follows: TGCGCCAGCACCCCTGGGCAGTTGGCAACTGGGGCCAACGTCCTGACTTTC. The chain combines TRBV5-1 with TRBJ2-6; unclear D gene. The CDR3 is 17 amino acids. V was shortened by 6 bases and J by 2 bases, with 18 bases between the two germline ends. CDR1 is SGHRS and CDR2 is YFSETQ in the germline V gene.

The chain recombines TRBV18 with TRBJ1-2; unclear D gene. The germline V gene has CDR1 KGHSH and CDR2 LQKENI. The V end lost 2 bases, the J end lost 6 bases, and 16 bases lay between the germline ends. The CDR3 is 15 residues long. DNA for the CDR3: TGTGCCAGCTCACCATGGGTGGGCCGGAGTGATGGCTACACCTTC. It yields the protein CASSPWVGRSDGYTF.

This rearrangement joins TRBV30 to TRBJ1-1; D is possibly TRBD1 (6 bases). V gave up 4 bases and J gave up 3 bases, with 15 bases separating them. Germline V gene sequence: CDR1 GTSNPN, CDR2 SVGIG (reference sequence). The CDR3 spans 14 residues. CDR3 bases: TGTGCCTGGAAAGACACAGGGACGGACACTGAAGCTTTCTTT. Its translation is CAWKDTGTDTEAFF.

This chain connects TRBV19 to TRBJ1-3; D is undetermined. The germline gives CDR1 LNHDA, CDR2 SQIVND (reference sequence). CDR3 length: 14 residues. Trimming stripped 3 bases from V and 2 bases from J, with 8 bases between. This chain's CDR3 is CASSIRDPGNTIYF. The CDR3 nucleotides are TGTGCCAGTAGTATTCGGGATCCTGGAAACACCATATATTTT.

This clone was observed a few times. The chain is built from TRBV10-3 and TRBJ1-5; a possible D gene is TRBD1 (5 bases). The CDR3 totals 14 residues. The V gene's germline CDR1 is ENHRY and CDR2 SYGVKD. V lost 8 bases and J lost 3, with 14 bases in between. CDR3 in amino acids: CAIGSTGNNQPQHF. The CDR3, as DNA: TGTGCCATCGGCTCTACAGGCAACAATCAGCCCCAGCATTTT.

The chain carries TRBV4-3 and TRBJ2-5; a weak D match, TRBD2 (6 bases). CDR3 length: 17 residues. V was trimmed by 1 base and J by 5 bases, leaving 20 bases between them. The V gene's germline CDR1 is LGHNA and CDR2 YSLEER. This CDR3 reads CASSQGRDPLGGETQYF. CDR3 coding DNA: TGCGCCAGCAGCCAAGGAAGAGACCCCCTAGGAGGGGAGACCCAGTACTTC.

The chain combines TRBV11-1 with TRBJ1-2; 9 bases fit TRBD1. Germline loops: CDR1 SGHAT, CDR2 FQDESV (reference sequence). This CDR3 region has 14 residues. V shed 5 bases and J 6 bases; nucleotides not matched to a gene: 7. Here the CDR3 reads CASSPGQGLDGYTF. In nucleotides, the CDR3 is TGTGCCAGCAGCCCGGGACAGGGACTGGATGGCTACACCTTC.

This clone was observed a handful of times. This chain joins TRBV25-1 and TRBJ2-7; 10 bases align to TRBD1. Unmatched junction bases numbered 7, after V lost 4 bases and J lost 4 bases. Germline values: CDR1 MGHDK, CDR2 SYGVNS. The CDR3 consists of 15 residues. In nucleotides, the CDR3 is TGTGCCAGCAGTGGGGACAGGGGTCGGGGGTACGAGCAGTACTTC. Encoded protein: CASSGDRGRGYEQYF.

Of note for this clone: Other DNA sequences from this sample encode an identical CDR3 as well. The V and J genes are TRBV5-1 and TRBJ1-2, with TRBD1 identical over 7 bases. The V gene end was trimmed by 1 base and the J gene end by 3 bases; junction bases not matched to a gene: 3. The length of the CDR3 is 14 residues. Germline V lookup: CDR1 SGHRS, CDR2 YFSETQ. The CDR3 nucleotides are TGCGCCAGCAGCTTGCCAGGGGGTGACTATGGCTACACCTTC. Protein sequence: CASSLPGGDYGYTF.

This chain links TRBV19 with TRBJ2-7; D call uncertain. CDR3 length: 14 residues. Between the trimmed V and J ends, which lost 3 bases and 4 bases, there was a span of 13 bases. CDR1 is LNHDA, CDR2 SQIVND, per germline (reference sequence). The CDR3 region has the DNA TGTGCCAGTAGTATTGTCGCAACTCATTACGAGCAGTACTTC. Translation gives CASSIVATHYEQYF.

The CDR3 DNA sequence: TGTGCCAGCAGCCGCCAGGCGCCAGGCAATGAGCAGTTCTTC. Protein: CASSRQAPGNEQFF. This chain connects TRBV7-9 to TRBJ2-1; D not certain. V lost 5 bases, J lost 6 bases, and 14 bases lay in between. The CDR3 is 14 amino acids. Germline values: CDR1 SEHNR, CDR2 FQNEAQ (reference sequence).

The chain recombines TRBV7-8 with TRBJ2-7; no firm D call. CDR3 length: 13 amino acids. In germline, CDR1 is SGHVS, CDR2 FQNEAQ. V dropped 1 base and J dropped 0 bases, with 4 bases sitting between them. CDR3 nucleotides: TGTGCCAGCAGCTTAGGGCACTCCTACGAGCAGTACTTC. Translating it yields CASSLGHSYEQYF.

CDR3 nucleotide sequence: TGTGCCAGCAGTACAACCCTTACAGATACGCAGTATTTT. It yields the protein CASSTTLTDTQYF. This chain connects TRBV27 to TRBJ2-3; D gene ambiguous. V dropped 5 bases and J dropped 3 bases, with 9 bases sitting between them. CDR3 length: 13 amino acids. The V gene's germline CDR1 is MNHEY and CDR2 SMNVEV (reference sequence).

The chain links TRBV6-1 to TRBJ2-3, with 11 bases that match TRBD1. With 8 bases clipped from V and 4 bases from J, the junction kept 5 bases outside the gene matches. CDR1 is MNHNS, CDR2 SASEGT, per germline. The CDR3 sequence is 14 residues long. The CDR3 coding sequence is TGTGCCAGCGGGACAGGGGGAAACCCAGATACGCAGTATTTT. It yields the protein CASGTGGNPDTQYF.

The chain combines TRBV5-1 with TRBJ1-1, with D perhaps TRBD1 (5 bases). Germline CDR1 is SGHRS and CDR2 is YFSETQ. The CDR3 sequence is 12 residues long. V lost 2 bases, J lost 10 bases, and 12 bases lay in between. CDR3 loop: CASSLAGGPAFF. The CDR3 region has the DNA TGCGCCAGCAGCTTAGCCGGGGGTCCAGCTTTCTTT. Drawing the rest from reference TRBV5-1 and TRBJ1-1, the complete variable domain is KAGVTQTPRYLIKTRGQQVTLSCSPISGHRSVSWYQQTPGQGLQFLFEYFSETQRNKGNFPGRFSGRQFSNSRSEMNVSTLELGDSALYLCASSLAGGPAFFGQGTRLTVV.

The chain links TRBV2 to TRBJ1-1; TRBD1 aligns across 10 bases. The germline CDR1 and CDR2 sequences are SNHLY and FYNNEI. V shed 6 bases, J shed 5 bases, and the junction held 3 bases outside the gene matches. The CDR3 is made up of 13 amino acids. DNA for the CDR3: TGTGCCAGCAGCTGGACAGGGGGGACTGAAGCTTTCTTT. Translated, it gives CASSWTGGTEAFF.

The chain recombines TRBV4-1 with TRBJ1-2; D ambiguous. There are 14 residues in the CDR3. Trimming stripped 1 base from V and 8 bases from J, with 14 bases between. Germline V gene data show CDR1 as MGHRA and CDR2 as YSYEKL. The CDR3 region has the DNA TGCGCCAGCAGCCAAGTCCTCCCTTCAGGCGGCTACACCTTC. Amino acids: CASSQVLPSGGYTF.

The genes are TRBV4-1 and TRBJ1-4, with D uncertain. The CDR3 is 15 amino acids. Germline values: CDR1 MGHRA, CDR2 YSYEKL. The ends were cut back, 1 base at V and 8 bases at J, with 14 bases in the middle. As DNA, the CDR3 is TGCGCCAGCAGCCAAGTTCAAAGACAACAGGAAAAACTGTTTTTT. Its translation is CASSQVQRQQEKLFF.

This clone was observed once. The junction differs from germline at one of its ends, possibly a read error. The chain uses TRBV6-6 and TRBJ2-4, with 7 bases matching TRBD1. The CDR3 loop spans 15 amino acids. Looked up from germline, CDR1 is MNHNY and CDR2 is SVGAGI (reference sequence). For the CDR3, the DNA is TGTGCCAGCAGTTACTTAAGGGACAGAACTAAGCTGGAGAGCTTC. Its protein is CASSYLRDRTKLESF.

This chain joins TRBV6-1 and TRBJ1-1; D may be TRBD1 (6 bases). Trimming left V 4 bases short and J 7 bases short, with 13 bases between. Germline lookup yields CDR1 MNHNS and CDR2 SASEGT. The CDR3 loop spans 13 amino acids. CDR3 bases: TGTGCCAGCAGTGTCGGGGGCTGGAGTGAAGCTTTCTTT. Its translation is CASSVGGWSEAFF.

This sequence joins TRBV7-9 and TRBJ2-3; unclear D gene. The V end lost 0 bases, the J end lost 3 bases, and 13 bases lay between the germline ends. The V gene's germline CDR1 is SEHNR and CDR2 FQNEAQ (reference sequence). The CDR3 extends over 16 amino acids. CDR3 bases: TGTGCCAGCAGCTTAGCGCATCGTGGTAATACAGATACGCAGTATTTT. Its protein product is CASSLAHRGNTDTQYF.

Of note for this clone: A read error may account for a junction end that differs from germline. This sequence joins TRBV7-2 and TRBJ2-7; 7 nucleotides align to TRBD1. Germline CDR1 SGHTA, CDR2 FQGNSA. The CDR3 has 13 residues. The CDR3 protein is CASKWDSGYEQYF. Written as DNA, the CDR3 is TGTGCTAGCAAATGGGACAGCGGCTACGAGCAGTACTTC.

The CDR3 sequence: CASSPPPGSGNTIYF. The CDR3 DNA sequence: TGTGCCAGCAGCCCACCTCCGGGCTCTGGAAACACCATATATTTT. The rearrangement links TRBV7-9 to TRBJ1-3; D gene ambiguous. The germline CDR1 and CDR2 sequences are SEHNR and FQNEAQ (reference sequence). The V end was cut by 5 bases, the J end by 0 bases, with 11 bases between. The CDR3 runs 15 residues. The full variable domain, in which reference TRBV7-9 and TRBJ1-3 provide the parts outside the CDR3, is DTGVSQNPRHKITKRGQNVTFRCDPISEHNRLYWYRQTLGQGPEFLTYFQNEAQLEKSRLLSDRFSAERPKGSFSTLEIQRTEQGDSAMYLCASSPPPGSGNTIYFGEGSWLTVV.

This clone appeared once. The CDR3 spells CASSSARTAETQYF. CDR3 in DNA: TGTGCCAGCAGTTCTGCACGAACAGCCGAGACCCAGTACTTC. The rearrangement links TRBV7-7 to TRBJ2-5; no reliable D call. The germline V and J ends were trimmed by 6 bases and 5 bases, with 16 bases remaining between them. Germline V CDR1 and CDR2: SSHAT, FNYEAQ (reference sequence). The CDR3 is made up of 14 amino acids.

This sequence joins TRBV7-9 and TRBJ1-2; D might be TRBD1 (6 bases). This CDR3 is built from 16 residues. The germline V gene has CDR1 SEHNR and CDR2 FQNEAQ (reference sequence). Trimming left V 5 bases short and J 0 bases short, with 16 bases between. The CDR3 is CASSPRDRSTNYGYTF. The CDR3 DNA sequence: TGTGCCAGCAGCCCTAGAGACAGGTCGACTAACTATGGCTACACCTTC.

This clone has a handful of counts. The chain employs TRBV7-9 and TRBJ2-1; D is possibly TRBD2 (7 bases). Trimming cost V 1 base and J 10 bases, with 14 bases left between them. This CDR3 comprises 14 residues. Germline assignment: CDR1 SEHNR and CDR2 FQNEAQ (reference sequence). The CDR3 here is CASSLEQGLREQFF. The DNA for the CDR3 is TGTGCCAGCAGCTTAGAACAGGGACTAAGGGAGCAGTTCTTC.

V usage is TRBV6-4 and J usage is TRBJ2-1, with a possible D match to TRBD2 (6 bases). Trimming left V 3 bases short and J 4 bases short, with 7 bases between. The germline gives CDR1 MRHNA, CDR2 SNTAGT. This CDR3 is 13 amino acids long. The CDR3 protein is CASSEGGYNEQFF. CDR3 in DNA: TGTGCCAGCAGTGAGGGGGGATACAATGAGCAGTTCTTC.

CDR3 sequence: CAWSDVRFVGQGNTEAFF. DNA of the CDR3: TGTGCCTGGAGTGATGTGAGGTTTGTGGGACAGGGGAACACTGAAGCTTTCTTT. The chain joins TRBV30 to TRBJ1-1; 9 bases align to TRBD1. V shed 1 base, J shed 1 base, and the junction held 13 bases outside the gene matches. Germline-derived CDR1 and CDR2 are GTSNPN and SVGIG (reference sequence). CDR3 length: 18 amino acids.